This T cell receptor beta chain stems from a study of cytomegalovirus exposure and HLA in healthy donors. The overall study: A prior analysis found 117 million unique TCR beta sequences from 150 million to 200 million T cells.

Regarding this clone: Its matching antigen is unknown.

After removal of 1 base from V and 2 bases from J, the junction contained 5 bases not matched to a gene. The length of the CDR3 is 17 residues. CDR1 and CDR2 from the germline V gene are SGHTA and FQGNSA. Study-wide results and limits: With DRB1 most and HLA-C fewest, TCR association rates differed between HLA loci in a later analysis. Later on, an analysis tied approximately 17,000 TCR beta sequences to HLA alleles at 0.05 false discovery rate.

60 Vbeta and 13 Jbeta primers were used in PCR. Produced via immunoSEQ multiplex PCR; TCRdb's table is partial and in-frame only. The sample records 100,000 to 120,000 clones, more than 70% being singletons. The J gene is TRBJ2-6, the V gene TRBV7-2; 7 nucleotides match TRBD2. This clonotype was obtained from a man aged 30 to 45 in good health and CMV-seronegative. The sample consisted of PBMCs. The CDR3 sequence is CASSLGRGVPGANVLTF. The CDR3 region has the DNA TGTGCCAGCAGCTTAGGTCGGGGGGTTCCTGGGGCCAACGTCCTGACTTTC.